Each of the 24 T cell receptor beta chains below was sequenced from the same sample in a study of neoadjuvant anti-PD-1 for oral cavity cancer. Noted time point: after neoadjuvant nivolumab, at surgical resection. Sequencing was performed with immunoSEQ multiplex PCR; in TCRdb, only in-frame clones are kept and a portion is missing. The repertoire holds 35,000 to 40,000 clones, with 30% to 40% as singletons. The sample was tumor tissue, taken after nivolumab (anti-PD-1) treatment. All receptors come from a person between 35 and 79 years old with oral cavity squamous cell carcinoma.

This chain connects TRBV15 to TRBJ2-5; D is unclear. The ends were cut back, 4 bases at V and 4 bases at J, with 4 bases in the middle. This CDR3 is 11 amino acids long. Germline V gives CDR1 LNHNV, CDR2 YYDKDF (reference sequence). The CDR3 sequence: CATSNVETQYF. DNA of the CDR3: TGTGCCACCAGCAACGTAGAGACCCAGTACTTC.

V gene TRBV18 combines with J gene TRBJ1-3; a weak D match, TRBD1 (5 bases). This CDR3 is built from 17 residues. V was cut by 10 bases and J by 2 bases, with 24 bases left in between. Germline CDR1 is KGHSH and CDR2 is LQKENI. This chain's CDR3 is CATADGLGRNAGNTIYF. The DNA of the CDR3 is TGTGCCACCGCGGACGGATTGGGACGTAACGCTGGAAACACCATATATTTT.

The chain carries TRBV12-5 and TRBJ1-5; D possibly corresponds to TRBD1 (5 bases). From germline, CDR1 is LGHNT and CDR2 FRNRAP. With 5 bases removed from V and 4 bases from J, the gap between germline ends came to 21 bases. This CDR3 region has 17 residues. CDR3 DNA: TGTGCTAGTGGTCACCTACCCTTACGTGGGGGGAATCAGCCCCAGCATTTT. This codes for CASGHLPLRGGNQPQHF.

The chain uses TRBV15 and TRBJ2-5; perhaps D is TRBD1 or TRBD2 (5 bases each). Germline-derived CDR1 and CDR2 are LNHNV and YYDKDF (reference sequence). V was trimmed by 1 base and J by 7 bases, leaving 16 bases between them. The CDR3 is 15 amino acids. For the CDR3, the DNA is TGTGCCACCAGCAGAGTGGGGCTAGCTCTGGTGACCCAGTACTTC. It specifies CATSRVGLALVTQYF.

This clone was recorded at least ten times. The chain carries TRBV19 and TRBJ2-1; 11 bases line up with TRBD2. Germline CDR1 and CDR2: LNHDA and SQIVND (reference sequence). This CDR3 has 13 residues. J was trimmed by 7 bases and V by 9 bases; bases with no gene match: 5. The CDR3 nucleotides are TGTGCCAGCCGACTAGCGGGATCTAATGAGCAGTTCTTC. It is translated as CASRLAGSNEQFF.

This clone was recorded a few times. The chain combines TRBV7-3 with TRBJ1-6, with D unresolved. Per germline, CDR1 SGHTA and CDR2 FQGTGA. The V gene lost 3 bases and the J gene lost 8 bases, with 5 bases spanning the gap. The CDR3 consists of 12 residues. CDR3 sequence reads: CASSFPDSPLHF. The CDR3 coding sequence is TGTGCCAGCAGCTTTCCAGATTCACCCCTCCACTTT.

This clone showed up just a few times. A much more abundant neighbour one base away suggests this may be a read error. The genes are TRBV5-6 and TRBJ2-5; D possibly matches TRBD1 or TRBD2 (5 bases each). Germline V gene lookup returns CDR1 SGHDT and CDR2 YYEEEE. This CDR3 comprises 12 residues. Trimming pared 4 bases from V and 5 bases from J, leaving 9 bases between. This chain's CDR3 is CASSHEGETQYF. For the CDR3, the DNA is TGTGCCAGCAGCCACGAGGGGGAGACCCAGTACTTC.

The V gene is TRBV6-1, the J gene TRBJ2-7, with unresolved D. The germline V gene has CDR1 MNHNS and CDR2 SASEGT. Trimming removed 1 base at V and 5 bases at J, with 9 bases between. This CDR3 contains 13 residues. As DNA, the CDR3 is TGTGCCAGCAGTGAAGACGGCCGCGACGAGCAGTACTTC. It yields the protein CASSEDGRDEQYF.

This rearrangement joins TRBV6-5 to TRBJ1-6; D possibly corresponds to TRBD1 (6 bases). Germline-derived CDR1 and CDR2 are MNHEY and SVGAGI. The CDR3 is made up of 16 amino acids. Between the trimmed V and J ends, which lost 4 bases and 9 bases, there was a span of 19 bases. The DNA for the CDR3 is TGTGCCAGCAGTTCGGGCGGGGGGCAATTAAGTTCACCCCTCCACTTT. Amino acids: CASSSGGGQLSSPLHF.

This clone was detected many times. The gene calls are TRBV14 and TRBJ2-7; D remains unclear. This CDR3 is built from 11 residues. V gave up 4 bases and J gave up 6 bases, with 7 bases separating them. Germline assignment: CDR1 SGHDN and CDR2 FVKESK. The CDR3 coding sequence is TGTGCCAGCAGCCTCTTATTCGAGCAGTACTTC. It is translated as CASSLLFEQYF.

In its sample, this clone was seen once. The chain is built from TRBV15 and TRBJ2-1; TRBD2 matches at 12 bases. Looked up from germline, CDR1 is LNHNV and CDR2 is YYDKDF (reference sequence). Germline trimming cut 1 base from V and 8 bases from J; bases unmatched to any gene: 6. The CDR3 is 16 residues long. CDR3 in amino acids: CATSRVRTSGIYEQFF. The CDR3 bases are TGTGCCACCAGCAGAGTTAGGACTAGCGGGATCTATGAGCAGTTCTTC.

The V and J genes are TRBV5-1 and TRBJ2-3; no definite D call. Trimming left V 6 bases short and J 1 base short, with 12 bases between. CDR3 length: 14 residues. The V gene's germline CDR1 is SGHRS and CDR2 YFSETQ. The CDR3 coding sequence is TGCGCCAGCACCGACACGTCCGGCACAGATACGCAGTATTTT. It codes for CASTDTSGTDTQYF. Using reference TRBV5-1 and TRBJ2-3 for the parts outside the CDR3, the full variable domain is KAGVTQTPRYLIKTRGQQVTLSCSPISGHRSVSWYQQTPGQGLQFLFEYFSETQRNKGNFPGRFSGRQFSNSRSEMNVSTLELGDSALYLCASTDTSGTDTQYFGPGTRLTVL.

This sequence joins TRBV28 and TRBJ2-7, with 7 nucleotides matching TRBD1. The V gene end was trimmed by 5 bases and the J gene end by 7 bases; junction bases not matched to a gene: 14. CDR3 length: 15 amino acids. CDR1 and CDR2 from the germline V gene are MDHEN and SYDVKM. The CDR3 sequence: CASSDRDSIVREQYF. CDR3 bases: TGTGCCAGCAGTGACCGGGACAGTATTGTGCGAGAGCAGTACTTC.

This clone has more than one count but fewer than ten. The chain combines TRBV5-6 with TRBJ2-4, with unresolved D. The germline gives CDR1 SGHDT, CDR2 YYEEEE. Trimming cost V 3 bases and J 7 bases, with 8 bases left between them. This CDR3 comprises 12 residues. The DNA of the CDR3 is TGTGCCAGCAGCTCGGACGGCAACATTCAGTACTTC. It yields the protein CASSSDGNIQYF.

This chain's CDR3 is CASSPVGYQETQYF. CDR3 bases: TGTGCCAGCAGCCCCGTAGGTTACCAAGAGACCCAGTACTTC. This rearrangement joins TRBV7-6 to TRBJ2-5; D ambiguous. The CDR3 is made up of 14 amino acids. The germline V and J ends were trimmed by 5 bases and 0 bases, with 10 bases remaining between them. Germline lookup yields CDR1 SGHVS and CDR2 FNYEAQ.

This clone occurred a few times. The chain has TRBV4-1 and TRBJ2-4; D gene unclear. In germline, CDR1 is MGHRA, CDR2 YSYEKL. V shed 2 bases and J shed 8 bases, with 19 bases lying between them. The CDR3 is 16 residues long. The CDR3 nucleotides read TGCGCCAGCAGCCAACGAGGTCGCTTAACATCGGACATTCAGTACTTC. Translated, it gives CASSQRGRLTSDIQYF.

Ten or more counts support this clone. The CDR3 coding sequence is TGTGCCTGGAGTACGGGAGCTGGAAACACCATATATTTT. Translated: CAWSTGAGNTIYF. V usage is TRBV30 and J usage is TRBJ1-3; D gene ambiguous. The CDR3 consists of 13 residues. Germline CDR1 GTSNPN, CDR2 SVGIG (reference sequence). The V end was cut by 2 bases, the J end by 2 bases, with 7 bases between.

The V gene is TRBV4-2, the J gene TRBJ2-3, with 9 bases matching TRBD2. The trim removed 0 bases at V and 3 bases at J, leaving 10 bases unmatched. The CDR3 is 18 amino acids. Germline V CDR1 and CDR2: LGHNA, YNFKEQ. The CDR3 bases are TGTGCCAGCAGCCAAGATCAGGGGCTAGCGGGACAAACAGATACGCAGTATTTT. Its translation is CASSQDQGLAGQTDTQYF.

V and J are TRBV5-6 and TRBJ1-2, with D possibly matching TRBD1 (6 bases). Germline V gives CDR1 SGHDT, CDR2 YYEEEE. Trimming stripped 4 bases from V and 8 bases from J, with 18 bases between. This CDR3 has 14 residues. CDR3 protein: CASSPEGHPGGYTF. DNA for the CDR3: TGTGCCAGCAGCCCCGAGGGACACCCCGGAGGCTACACCTTC.

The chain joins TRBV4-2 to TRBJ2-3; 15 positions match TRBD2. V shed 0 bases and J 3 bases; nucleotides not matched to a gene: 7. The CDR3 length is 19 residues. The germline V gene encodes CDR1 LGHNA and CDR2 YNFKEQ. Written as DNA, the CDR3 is TGTGCCAGCAGCCAAGACGGACTAGCGGGGGGGCCAATTACAGATACGCAGTATTTT. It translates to CASSQDGLAGGPITDTQYF.

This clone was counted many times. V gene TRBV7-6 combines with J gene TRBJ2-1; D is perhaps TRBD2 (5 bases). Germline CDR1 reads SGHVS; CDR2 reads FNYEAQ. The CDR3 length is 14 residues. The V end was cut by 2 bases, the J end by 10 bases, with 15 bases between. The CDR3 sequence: CASSLWESGTEQFF. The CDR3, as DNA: TGTGCCAGCAGCTTATGGGAGAGTGGCACAGAGCAGTTCTTC. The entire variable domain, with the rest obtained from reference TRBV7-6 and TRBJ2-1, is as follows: GAGVSQSPRYKVTKRGQDVALRCDPISGHVSLYWYRQALGQGPEFLTYFNYEAQQDKSGLPNDRFSAERPEGSISTLTIQRTEQRDSAMYRCASSLWESGTEQFFGPGTRLTVL.

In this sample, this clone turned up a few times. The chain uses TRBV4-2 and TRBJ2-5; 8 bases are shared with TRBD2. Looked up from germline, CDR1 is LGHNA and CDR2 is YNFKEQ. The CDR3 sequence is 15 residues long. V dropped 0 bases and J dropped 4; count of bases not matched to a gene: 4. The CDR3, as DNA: TGTGCCAGCAGCCAAGAGGGACTAGTTATAGAGACCCAGTACTTC. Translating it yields CASSQEGLVIETQYF.

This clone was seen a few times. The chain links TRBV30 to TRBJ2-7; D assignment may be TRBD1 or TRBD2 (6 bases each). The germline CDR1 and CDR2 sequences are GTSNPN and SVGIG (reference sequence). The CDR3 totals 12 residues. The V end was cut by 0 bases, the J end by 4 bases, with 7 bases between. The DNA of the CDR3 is TGTGCCTGGAGTGTAGGGGGGTACGAGCAGTACTTC. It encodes CAWSVGGYEQYF.

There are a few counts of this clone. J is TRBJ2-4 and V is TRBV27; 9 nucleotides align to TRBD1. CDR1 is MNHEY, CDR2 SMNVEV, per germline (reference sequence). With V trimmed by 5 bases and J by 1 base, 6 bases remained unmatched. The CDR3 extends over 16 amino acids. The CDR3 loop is CASSPRQGVAKNIQYF. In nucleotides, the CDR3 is TGTGCCAGCAGTCCAAGACAGGGGGTGGCCAAAAACATTCAGTACTTC.